The 5 T cell receptor beta chains below all came from one sample that was sequenced in a study of blood T cell repertoires in COVID-19. The method was immunoSEQ multiplex PCR; TCRdb's version includes in-frame clones alone and lacks a portion of them. The top ten hold 1.5% to 2% of the sample, which has a few hundred thousand clones, around nine tenths seen once. Sequenced: PBMCs or T cells enriched from blood (not recorded which). The source is a woman aged 40 to 55 who had recovered from COVID-19.

Turning to this clone: The identical CDR3 is also encoded by other nucleotide sequences in the sample. CDR3 sequence: CASSFSGNEQFF. The DNA of the CDR3 is TGTGCCAGCAGCTTTAGCGGCAATGAGCAGTTCTTC. The chain carries TRBV11-3 and TRBJ2-1; TRBD2 is a possible D gene (6 bases). Germline V gene sequence: CDR1 SGHNT, CDR2 YENEEA. The length of the CDR3 is 12 residues. V dropped 3 bases and J dropped 6 bases, with 6 bases sitting between them.

This rearrangement joins TRBV28 to TRBJ1-5; D possibly corresponds to TRBD1 (6 bases). Trimming removed 6 bases from V and 4 bases from J, with 19 bases in between. Germline V gene lookup returns CDR1 MDHEN and CDR2 SYDVKM. This CDR3 has 16 amino acids. The CDR3 DNA sequence: TGTGCCAGCAGACATAGGGGGACACCAGGGAATCAGCCCCAGCATTTT. Translating it yields CASRHRGTPGNQPQHF. The full variable domain, in which reference TRBV28 and TRBJ1-5 provide the parts outside the CDR3, is DVKVTQSSRYLVKRTGEKVFLECVQDMDHENMFWYRQDPGLGLRLIYFSYDVKMKEKGDIPEGYSVSREKKERFSLILESASTNQTSMYLCASRHRGTPGNQPQHFGDGTRLSIL.

The chain joins TRBV6-2 or TRBV6-3 to TRBJ2-3; 12 bases agree with TRBD2. CDR1 is MNHEY and CDR2 is SVGEGT in the germline V gene. V gave up 5 bases and J gave up 3 bases; unmatched junction bases: 6. This CDR3 spans 16 amino acids. CDR3 nucleotides: TGTGCCAGCAGTAGCCTGACTAGCGGGAGTACAGATACGCAGTATTTT. It encodes CASSSLTSGSTDTQYF.

J is TRBJ1-3 and V is TRBV3-1 (or the pseudogene TRBV3-2); no definite D call. Germline lookup yields CDR1 LGHDT and CDR2 YNNKEL (reference sequence). V was clipped by 0 bases and J by 1 base, with 16 bases between them. This CDR3 region has 18 residues. The CDR3 DNA follows: TGTGCCAGCAGCCAAGATAAAACCAGGATTCTATCTGGAAACACCATATATTTT. Its protein is CASSQDKTRILSGNTIYF.

The V and J genes are TRBV27 and TRBJ2-1; maybe TRBD1 (5 bases). The V and J ends lost 4 bases and 1 base respectively, with 11 bases between them. CDR1 and CDR2 from the germline V gene are MNHEY and SMNVEV (reference sequence). The CDR3 is 15 residues long. CDR3: CASSSARGSYNEQFF. The CDR3 nucleotides read TGTGCCAGCAGTTCCGCAAGGGGTTCCTACAATGAGCAGTTCTTC.